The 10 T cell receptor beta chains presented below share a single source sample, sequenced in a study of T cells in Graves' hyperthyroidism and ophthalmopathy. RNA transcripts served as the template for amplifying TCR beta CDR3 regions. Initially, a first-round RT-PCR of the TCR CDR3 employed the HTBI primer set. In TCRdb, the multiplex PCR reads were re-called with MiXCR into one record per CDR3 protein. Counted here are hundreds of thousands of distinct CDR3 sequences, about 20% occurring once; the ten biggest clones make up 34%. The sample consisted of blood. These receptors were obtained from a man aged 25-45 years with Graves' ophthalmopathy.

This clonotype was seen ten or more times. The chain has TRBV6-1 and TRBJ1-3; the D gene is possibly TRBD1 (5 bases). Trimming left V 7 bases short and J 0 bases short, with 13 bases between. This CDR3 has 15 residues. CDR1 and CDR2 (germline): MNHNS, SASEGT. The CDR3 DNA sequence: TGTGCCAGCACTCTTGGGGCTCTCTCTGGAAACACCATATATTTT. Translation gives CASTLGALSGNTIYF.

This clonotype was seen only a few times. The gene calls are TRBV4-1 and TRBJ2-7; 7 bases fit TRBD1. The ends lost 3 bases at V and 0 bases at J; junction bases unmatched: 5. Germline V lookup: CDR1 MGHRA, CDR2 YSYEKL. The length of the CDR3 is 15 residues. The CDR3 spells CASSHIQGDSYEQYF. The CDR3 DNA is TGCGCCAGCAGCCATATCCAGGGGGACTCCTACGAGCAGTACTTC.

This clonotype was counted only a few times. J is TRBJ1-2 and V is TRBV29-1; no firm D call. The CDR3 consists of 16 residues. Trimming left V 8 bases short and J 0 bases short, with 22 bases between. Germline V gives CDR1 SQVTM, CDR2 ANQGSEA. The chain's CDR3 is CSPRSVTKLSNYGYTF. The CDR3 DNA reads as TGCAGCCCCCGTTCGGTCACAAAGCTTTCTAACTATGGCTACACCTTC. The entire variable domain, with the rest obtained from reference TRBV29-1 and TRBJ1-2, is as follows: SAVISQKPSRDICQRGTSLTIQCQVDSQVTMMFWYRQQPGQSLTLIATANQGSEATYESGFVIDKFPISRPNLTFSTLTVSNMSPEDSSIYLCSPRSVTKLSNYGYTFGSGTRLTVV.

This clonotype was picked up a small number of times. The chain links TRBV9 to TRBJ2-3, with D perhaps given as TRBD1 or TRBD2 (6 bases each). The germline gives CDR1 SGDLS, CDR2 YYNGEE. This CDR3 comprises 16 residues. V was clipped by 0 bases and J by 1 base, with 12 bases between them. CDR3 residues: CASSVGGRDGTDTQYF. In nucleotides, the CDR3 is TGTGCCAGCAGCGTAGGGGGGCGGGACGGCACAGATACGCAGTATTTT.

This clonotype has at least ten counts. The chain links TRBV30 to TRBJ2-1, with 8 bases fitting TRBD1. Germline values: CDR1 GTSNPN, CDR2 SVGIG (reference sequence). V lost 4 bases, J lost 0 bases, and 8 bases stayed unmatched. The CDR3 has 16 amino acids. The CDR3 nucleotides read TGTGCCTGGATACAAGGGGACAGGTTCTCCTACAATGAGCAGTTCTTC. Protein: CAWIQGDRFSYNEQFF.

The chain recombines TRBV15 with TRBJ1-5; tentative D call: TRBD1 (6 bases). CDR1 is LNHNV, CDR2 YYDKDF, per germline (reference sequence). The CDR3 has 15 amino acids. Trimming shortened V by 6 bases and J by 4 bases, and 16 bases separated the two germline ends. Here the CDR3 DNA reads TGTGCCACCAGACTCGGACAGACTCCAAATCAGCCCCAGCATTTT. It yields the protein CATRLGQTPNQPQHF.

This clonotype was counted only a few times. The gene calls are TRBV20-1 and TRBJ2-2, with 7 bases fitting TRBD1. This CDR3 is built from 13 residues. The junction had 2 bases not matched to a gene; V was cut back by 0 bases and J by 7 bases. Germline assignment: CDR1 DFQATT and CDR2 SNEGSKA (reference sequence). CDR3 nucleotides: TGCAGTGCTAGAGATTCAGGGGGCGGGGAGCTGTTTTTT. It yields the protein CSARDSGGGELFF.

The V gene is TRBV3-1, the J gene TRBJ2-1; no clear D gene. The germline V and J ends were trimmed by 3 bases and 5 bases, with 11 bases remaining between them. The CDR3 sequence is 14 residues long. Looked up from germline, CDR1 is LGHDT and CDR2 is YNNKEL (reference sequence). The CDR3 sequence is CASSQPGMDNEQFF. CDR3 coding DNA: TGTGCCAGCAGCCAGCCCGGAATGGACAATGAGCAGTTCTTC.

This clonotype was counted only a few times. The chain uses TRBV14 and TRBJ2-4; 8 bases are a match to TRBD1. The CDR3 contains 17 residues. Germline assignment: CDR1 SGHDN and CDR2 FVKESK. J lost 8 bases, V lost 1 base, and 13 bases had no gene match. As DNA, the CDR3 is TGTGCCAGCAGCCAAGCGACAGGGGCTCGGGGTTGGGACATTCAGTACTTC. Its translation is CASSQATGARGWDIQYF.

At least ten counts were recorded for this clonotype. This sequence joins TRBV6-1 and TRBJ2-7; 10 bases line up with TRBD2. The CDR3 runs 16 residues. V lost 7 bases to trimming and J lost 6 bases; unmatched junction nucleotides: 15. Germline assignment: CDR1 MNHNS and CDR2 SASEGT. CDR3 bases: TGTGCCAGCAAAATCGGGAGTGGCCTAGCGGGAGCCGAGCAGTACTTC. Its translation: CASKIGSGLAGAEQYF.